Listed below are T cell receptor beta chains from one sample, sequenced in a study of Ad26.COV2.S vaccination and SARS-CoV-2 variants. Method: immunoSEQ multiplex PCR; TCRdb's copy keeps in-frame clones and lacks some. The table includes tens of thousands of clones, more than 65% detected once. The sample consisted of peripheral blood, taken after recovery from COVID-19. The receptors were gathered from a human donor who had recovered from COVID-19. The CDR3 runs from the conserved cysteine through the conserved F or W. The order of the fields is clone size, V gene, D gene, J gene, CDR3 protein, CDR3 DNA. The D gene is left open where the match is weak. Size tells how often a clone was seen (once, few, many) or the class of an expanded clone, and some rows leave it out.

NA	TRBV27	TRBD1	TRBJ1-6	CASRGNTGGSSPLHF	TGTGCCAGCAGGGGAAACACAGGGGGCTCTTCACCCCTCCACTTT
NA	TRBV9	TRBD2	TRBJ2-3	CASSPMIGTSGTDTQYF	TGTGCCAGCAGCCCAATGATCGGGACTAGCGGCACAGATACGCAGTATTTT
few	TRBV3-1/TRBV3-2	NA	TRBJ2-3	CASSQARLTTDTQYF	TGTGCCAGCAGCCAAGCCCGACTTACCACAGATACGCAGTATTTT
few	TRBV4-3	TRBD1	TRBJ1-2	CASSQDREDGYTF	TGCGCCAGCAGCCAGGACAGGGAGGATGGCTACACCTTC
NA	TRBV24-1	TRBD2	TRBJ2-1	CATSDSSLAGGPRWFF	TGTGCCACCAGTGATTCCTCCCTAGCGGGAGGGCCTCGTTGGTTCTTC
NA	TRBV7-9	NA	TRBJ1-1	CASSLAPLPEAFF	TGTGCCAGCAGCTTAGCGCCCTTGCCCGAAGCTTTCTTT
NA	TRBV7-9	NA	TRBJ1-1	CASSPGTNEAFF	TGTGCCAGCAGCCCGGGGACAAACGAAGCTTTCTTT
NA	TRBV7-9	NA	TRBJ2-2	CASSLVGGLSRSGELFF	TGTGCCAGCAGCTTAGTTGGGGGTTTGTCTCGGTCCGGGGAGCTGTTTTTT
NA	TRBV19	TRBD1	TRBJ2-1	CASTSGTGAYNEQFF	TGTGCCAGTACCTCCGGGACAGGGGCCTACAATGAGCAGTTCTTC
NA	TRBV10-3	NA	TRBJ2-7	CAISDQTGQYEQYF	TGTGCCATCAGTGACCAGACAGGCCAGTACGAGCAGTACTTC
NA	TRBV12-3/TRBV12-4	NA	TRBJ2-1	CASNSATDNEQFF	TGTGCCAGCAATTCCGCAACCGACAATGAGCAGTTCTTC
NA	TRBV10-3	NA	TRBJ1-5	CAISESERNQPQHF	TGTGCCATCAGTGAGTCAGAGCGCAATCAGCCCCAGCATTTT
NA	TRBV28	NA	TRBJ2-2	CASRGTGELFF	TGTGCCTCCAGGGGCACCGGGGAGCTGTTTTTT
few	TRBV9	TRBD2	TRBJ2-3	CASSVGSSGPTDTQSF	TGTGCCAGCAGCGTAGGTTCTAGCGGGCCGACAGATACGCAGTCTTTT
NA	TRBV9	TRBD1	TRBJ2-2	CASKETGGADGELFF	TGTGCCAGCAAAGAGACAGGGGGCGCGGACGGGGAGCTGTTTTTT
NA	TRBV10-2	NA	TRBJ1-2	CASSDHLRGVYGYTF	TGCGCCAGCAGTGACCATCTCCGCGGGGTCTATGGCTACACCTTC
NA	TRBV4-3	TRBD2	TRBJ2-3	CASSQGTSGRARDTQYF	TGCGCCAGCAGCCAAGGAACTAGCGGGAGGGCAAGAGATACGCAGTATTTT
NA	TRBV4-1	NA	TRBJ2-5	CASSLGPIETQYF	TGCGCCAGCAGTTTGGGGCCCATTGAGACCCAGTACTTC
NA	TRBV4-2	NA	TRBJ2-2	CASSPQVAVTGELFF	TGTGCCAGCAGCCCCCAGGTAGCGGTCACCGGGGAGCTGTTTTTT
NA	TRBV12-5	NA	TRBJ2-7	CASGLAHEEQYF	TGTGCTAGTGGTTTGGCCCACGAGGAGCAGTACTTC
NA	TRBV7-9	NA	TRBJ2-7	CASSGGTPYSYEQYF	TGTGCCAGCAGCGGCGGGACGCCGTATTCCTACGAGCAGTACTTC
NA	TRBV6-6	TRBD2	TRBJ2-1	CASSRASGRNEQFF	TGTGCCAGCTCCCGGGCTAGCGGGAGGAATGAGCAGTTCTTC
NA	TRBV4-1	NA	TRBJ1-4	CASSQDRGSLREKLFF	TGCGCCAGCAGCCAAGATCGGGGTTCTTTACGGGAAAAACTGTTTTTT
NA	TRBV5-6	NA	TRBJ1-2	CASSLLGHYGYTF	TGTGCCAGCAGCTTGCTAGGGCACTATGGCTACACCTTC
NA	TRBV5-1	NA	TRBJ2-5	CASSLAQSSETQYF	TGCGCCAGCAGCTTGGCCCAGAGTTCAGAGACCCAGTACTTC
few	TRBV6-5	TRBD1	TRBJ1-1	CASSYSRGEAFF	TGTGCCAGCAGTTACTCCAGGGGGGAAGCTTTCTTT
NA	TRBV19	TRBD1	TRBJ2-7	CASSIGGQGASEQYF	TGTGCCAGTAGTATAGGGGGACAGGGGGCCTCCGAGCAGTACTTC
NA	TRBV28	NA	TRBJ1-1	CASSQWVARNTEAFF	TGTGCCAGCTCCCAATGGGTAGCGAGAAACACTGAAGCTTTCTTT
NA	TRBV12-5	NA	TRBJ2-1	CASEPESGFPGEQFF	TGTGCTAGTGAGCCGGAGTCGGGCTTTCCGGGCGAGCAGTTCTTC
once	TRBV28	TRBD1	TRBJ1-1	CASRRGQAYTEAFF	TGTGCCAGCAGACGAGGACAGGCGTATACTGAAGCTTTCTTT
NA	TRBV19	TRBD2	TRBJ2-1	CASRDRTDWGGFSGSDSYNEQFF	TGTGCCAGCCGAGATCGGACAGATTGGGGGGGTTTTAGCGGGAGTGACTCCTACAATGAGCAGTTCTTC
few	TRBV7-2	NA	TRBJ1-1	CASSLDRAIEAFF	TGTGCCAGCAGCTTAGACAGGGCTATTGAAGCTTTCTTT
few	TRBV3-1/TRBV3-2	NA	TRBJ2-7	CASRYGWDSYEQYF	TGTGCCAGCAGATACGGGTGGGACTCCTACGAGCAGTACTTC
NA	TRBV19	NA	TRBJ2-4	CASRALPKEDKNIQYF	TGTGCCAGTCGGGCTCTCCCGAAGGAGGACAAAAACATTCAGTACTTC
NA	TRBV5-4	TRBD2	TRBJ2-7	CASSGISTSGSRYEQYF	TGTGCCAGCAGCGGAATCTCGACTAGCGGGAGCAGGTACGAGCAGTACTTC
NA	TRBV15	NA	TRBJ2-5	CATGPGETQYF	TGTGCCACCGGGCCAGGGGAGACCCAGTACTTC
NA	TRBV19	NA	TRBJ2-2	CASARMGDTGELFF	TGTGCCAGTGCCCGGATGGGGGACACCGGGGAGCTGTTTTTT
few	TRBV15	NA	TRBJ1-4	CATSRTTRGEKLFF	TGTGCCACCAGCAGGACTACTCGCGGGGAAAAACTGTTTTTT
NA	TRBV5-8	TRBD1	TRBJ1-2	CASSRKTRTGGENGYTF	TGTGCCAGCAGCCGGAAAACTAGGACAGGGGGGGAGAATGGCTACACCTTC
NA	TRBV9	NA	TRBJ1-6	CASSEDWGSPLHF	TGTGCCAGCAGCGAGGACTGGGGTTCACCCCTCCACTTT
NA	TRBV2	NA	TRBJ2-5	CASSELETQYF	TGTGCCAGCAGTGAACTAGAGACCCAGTACTTC
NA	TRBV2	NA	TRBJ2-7	CASSDLSGGFLVGQYF	TGTGCCAGCAGTGATTTATCAGGGGGGTTCCTAGTCGGGCAGTACTTC
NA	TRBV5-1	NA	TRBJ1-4	CASSKDTTTNEKLFF	TGCGCCAGCAGCAAAGACACCACAACTAATGAAAAACTGTTTTTT
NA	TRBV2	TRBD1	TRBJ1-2	CASSRDRGTIYGYTF	TGTGCCAGCAGCAGGGACAGGGGGACGATCTATGGCTACACCTTC
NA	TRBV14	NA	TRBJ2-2	CASSQVLGGELFF	TGTGCCAGCAGCCAAGTTCTTGGCGGGGAGCTGTTTTTT
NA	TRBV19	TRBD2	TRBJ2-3	CASSRLAGGSTDTQYF	TGTGCCAGTAGTAGACTAGCGGGAGGGAGCACAGATACGCAGTATTTT
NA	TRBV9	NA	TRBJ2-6	CASSLPRGGANVLTF	TGTGCCAGCAGCCTCCCGAGGGGTGGGGCCAACGTCCTGACTTTC
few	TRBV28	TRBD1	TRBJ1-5	CASSLDRGRYQPQHF	TGTGCCAGCAGCTTGGACAGGGGGAGATATCAGCCCCAGCATTTT
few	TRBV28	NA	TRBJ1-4	CASSQGLNEKLFF	TGTGCCAGCAGCCAGGGACTTAATGAAAAACTGTTTTTT
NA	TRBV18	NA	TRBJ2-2	CASSSSGSGPSGELFF	TGTGCCAGCTCCTCCAGTGGATCGGGTCCCAGCGGGGAGCTGTTTTTT
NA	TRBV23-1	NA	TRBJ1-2	CASSHQDSGYTF	TGCGCCAGCAGTCACCAAGACAGCGGCTACACCTTC
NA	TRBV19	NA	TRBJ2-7	CARLGGDSYEQYF	TGTGCCAGGCTTGGGGGCGACTCCTACGAGCAGTACTTC
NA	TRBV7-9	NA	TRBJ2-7	CASTPASSPYEQYF	TGTGCCAGCACCCCTGCGAGTTCCCCCTACGAGCAGTACTTC